The 8 T cell receptor beta chains in this list originate from one sample, sequenced in a study of OX40 agonist ivuxolimab in advanced cancers. Assay used: immunoSEQ multiplex PCR; TCRdb lists only in-frame clones, some missing. The sample includes about 27,000 clones, 82% of them seen just once. Sequenced material: CD4+ or CD8+ T cells sorted from blood, taken in a trial of the OX40 agonist ivuxolimab. These receptor sequences come from an adult with an advanced solid tumor such as melanoma, head and neck, liver or kidney cancer.

CDR3 loop: CASSPRTGGAYEQYF. CDR3 nucleotides: TGTGCCAGCAGCCCAAGGACAGGGGGCGCGTACGAGCAGTACTTC. V is TRBV11-3 and J is TRBJ2-7; 11 bases align to TRBD1. Germline loops: CDR1 SGHNT, CDR2 YENEEA. The length of the CDR3 is 15 residues. With 5 bases clipped from V and 4 bases from J, the junction kept 7 bases outside the gene matches. Looking up the rest from reference TRBV11-3 and TRBJ2-7 gives the full variable domain: EAGVVQSPRYKIIEKKQPVAFWCNPISGHNTLYWYLQNLGQGPELLIRYENEEAVDDSQLPKDRFSAERLKGVDSTLKIQPAELGDSAVYLCASSPRTGGAYEQYFGPGTRLTVT.

A single count supports this clone. The gene calls are TRBV28 and TRBJ2-2; 7 positions agree with TRBD2. The junction had 13 bases not matched to a gene; V was cut back by 6 bases and J by 3 bases. The CDR3 is 17 residues long. Germline V gene sequence: CDR1 MDHEN, CDR2 SYDVKM. The CDR3 DNA reads as TGTGCCAGCAGGCCGCACTTCGGGGGGTTCCACACCGGGGAGCTGTTTTTT. Amino acid sequence: CASRPHFGGFHTGELFF.

The rearrangement joins TRBV4-3 to TRBJ2-7; the D gene is possibly TRBD1 (5 bases). This CDR3 spans 15 amino acids. Trimming took off 3 bases at V and 1 base at J, with 13 bases between the two ends. Germline assignment: CDR1 LGHNA and CDR2 YSLEER. CDR3 sequence reads: CASSHGLDKSYEQYF. The DNA of the CDR3 is TGCGCCAGCAGCCATGGCCTGGACAAGTCCTACGAGCAGTACTTC.

This clone was seen only once. The gene calls are TRBV30 and TRBJ2-7, with TRBD1 matching 7 bases. The CDR3 sequence is 14 residues long. Germline V CDR1 and CDR2: GTSNPN, SVGIG (reference sequence). V dropped 2 bases and J dropped 4; count of bases not matched to a gene: 8. The CDR3 DNA reads as TGTGCCTGGAGTAACACAGGGGCCCGGTACGAGCAGTACTTC. It yields the protein CAWSNTGARYEQYF.

This chain connects TRBV6-4 to TRBJ2-1; 10 nucleotides align to TRBD2. CDR3 size: 15 residues. Germline V gene lookup returns CDR1 MRHNA and CDR2 SNTAGT. Trimming cost V 2 bases and J 3 bases; bases outside gene matches: 1. CDR3 protein: CASSDTSGDYNEQFF. The CDR3 DNA follows: TGTGCCAGCAGTGACACTAGCGGGGACTACAATGAGCAGTTCTTC.

This chain uses TRBV6-5 with TRBJ2-4; D is perhaps TRBD1 (5 bases). The ends were cut back, 0 bases at V and 7 bases at J, with 7 bases in the middle. CDR1 and CDR2 from the germline V gene are MNHEY and SVGAGI. The CDR3 totals 13 residues. For the CDR3, the DNA is TGTGCCAGCAGTTACTCCAGGGTTAACATTCAGTACTTC. Its translation: CASSYSRVNIQYF.

V gene TRBV2 combines with J gene TRBJ2-6, with TRBD2 as a possible D gene (6 bases). This CDR3 has 16 residues. Germline-derived CDR1 and CDR2 are SNHLY and FYNNEI. Trimming shortened V by 0 bases and J by 0 bases, and 6 bases separated the two germline ends. In nucleotides, the CDR3 is TGTGCCAGCAGTGAAGCGGGGGGCTCTGGGGCCAACGTCCTGACTTTC. This translates into CASSEAGGSGANVLTF.

The chain links TRBV7-3 to TRBJ2-7; D not resolved. This CDR3 comprises 13 residues. Germline V gives CDR1 SGHTA, CDR2 FQGTGA. Trimming took 5 bases from V and 3 from J, leaving 11 bases between them. The CDR3 is CASSPDGNYEQYF. The DNA for the CDR3 is TGTGCCAGCAGCCCAGACGGAAACTACGAGCAGTACTTC.